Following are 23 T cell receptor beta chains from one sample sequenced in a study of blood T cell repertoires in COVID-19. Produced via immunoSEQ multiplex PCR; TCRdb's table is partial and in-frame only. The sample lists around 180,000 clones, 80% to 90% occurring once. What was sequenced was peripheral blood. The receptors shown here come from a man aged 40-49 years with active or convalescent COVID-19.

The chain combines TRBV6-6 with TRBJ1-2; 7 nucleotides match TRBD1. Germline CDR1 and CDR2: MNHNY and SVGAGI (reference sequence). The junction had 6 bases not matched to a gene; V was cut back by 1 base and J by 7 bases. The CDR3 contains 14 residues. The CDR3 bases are TGTGCCAGCAGTTACTATAAGGGGGCCGGTGGCTACACCTTC. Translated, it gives CASSYYKGAGGYTF.

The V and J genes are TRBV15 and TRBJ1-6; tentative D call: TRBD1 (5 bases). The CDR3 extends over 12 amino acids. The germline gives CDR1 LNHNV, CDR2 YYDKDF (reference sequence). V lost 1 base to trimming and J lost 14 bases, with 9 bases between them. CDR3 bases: TGTGCCACCAGCAGAGGCGGGGGATCCCTCCACTTT. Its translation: CATSRGGGSLHF.

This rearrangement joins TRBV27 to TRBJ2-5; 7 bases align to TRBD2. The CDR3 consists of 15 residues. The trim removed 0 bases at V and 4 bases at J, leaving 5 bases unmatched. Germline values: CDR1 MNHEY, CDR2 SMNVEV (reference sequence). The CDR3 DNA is TGTGCCAGCAGTTTATCGTGGGGGGGAGGAGAGACCCAGTACTTC. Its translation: CASSLSWGGGETQYF.

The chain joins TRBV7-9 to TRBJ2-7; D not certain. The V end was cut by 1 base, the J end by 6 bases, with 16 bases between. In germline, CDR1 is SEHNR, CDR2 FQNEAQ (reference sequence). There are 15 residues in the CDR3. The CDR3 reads CASSLGGEPLSEQYF. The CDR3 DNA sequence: TGTGCCAGCAGCTTAGGAGGAGAACCCCTGAGCGAGCAGTACTTC. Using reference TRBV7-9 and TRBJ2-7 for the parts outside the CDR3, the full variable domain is DTGVSQNPRHKITKRGQNVTFRCDPISEHNRLYWYRQTLGQGPEFLTYFQNEAQLEKSRLLSDRFSAERPKGSFSTLEIQRTEQGDSAMYLCASSLGGEPLSEQYFGPGTRLTVT.

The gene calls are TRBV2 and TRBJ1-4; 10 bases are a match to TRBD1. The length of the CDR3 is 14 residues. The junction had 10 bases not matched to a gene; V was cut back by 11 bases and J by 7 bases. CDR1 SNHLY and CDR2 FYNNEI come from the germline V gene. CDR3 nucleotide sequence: TGTGCCGCCAGAAGACAGGGGGCGGTTGAAAAACTGTTTTTT. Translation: CAARRQGAVEKLFF.

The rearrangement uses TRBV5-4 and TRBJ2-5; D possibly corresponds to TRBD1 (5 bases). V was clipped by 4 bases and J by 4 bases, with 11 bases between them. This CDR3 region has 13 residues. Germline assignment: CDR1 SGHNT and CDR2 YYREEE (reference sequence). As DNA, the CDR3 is TGTGCCAGCAGCCCAGGGATGTCAGAGACCCAGTACTTC. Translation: CASSPGMSETQYF.

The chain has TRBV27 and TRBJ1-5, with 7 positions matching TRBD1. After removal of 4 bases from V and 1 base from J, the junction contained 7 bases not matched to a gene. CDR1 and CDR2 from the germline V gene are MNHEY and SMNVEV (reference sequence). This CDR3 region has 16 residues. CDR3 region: CASSSYRGRSNQPQHF. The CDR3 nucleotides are TGTGCCAGCAGTTCCTACAGGGGCCGGAGCAATCAGCCCCAGCATTTT.

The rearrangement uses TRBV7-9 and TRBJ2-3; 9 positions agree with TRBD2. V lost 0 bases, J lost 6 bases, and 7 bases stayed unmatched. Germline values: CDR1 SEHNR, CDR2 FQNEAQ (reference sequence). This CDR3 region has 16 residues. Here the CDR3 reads CASSLAPRTSADTQYF. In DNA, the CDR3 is TGTGCCAGCAGCTTAGCCCCTCGGACTAGCGCCGATACGCAGTATTTT.

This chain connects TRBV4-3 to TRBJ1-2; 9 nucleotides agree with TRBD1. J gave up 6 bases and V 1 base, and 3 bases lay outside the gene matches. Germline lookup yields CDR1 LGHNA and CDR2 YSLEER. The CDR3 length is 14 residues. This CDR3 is CASSQVGTGNGYTF. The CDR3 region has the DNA TGCGCCAGCAGCCAAGTGGGGACAGGGAATGGCTACACCTTC.

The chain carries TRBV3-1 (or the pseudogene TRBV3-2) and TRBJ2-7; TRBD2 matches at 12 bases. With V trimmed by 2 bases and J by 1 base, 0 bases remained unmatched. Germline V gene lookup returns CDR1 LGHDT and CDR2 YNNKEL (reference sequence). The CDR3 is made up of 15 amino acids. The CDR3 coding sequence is TGTGCCAGCAGCCAAACTAGCGGGGGGTCCTACGAGCAGTACTTC. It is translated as CASSQTSGGSYEQYF.

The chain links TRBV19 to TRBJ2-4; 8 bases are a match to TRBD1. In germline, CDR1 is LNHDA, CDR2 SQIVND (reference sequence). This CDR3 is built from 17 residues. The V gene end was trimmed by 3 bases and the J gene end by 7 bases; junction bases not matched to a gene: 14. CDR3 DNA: TGTGCCAGTAGTATCCCTGCGAGAGGGCAGGGGGCCAACATTCAGTACTTC. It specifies CASSIPARGQGANIQYF.

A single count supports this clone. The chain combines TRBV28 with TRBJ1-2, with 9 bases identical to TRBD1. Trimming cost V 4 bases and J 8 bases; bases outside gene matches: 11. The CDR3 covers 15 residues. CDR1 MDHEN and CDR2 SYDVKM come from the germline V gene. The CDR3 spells CASSSGQGRAEGYTF. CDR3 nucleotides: TGTGCCAGCAGTTCCGGACAGGGGAGGGCCGAAGGCTACACCTTC.

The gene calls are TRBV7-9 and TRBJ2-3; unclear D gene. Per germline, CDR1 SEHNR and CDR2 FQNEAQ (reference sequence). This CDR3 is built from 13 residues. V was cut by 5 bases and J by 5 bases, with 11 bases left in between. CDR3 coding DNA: TGTGCCAGCAGCCGGTACGCCCAAGATACGCAGTATTTT. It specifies CASSRYAQDTQYF.

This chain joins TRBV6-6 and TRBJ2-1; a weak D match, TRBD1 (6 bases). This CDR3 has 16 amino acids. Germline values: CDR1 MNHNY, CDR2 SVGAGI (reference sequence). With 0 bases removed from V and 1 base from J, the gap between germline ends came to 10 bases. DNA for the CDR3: TGTGCCAGCAGTTACTCACAGGGTGAATCCTACAATGAGCAGTTCTTC. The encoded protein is CASSYSQGESYNEQFF.

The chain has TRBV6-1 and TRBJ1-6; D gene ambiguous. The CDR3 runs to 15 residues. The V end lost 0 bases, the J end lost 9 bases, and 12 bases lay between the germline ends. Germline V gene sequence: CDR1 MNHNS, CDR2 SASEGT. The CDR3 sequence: CASSEARGWSSPLHF. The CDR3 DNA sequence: TGTGCCAGCAGTGAAGCGCGGGGTTGGAGTTCACCCCTCCACTTT.

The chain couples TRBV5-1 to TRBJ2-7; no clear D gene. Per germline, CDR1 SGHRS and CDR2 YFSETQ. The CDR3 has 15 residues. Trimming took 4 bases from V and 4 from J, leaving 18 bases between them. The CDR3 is CASSLTPGSRYEQYF. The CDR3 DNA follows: TGCGCCAGCAGCCTCACTCCCGGGTCGAGGTACGAGCAGTACTTC.

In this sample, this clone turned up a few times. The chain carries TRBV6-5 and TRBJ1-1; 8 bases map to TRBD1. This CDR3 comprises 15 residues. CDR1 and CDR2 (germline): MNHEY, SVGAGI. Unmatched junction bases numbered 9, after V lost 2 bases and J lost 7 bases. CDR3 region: CASSYGRTGSNEAFF. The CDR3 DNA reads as TGTGCCAGCAGTTACGGGAGGACAGGGAGTAATGAAGCTTTCTTT.

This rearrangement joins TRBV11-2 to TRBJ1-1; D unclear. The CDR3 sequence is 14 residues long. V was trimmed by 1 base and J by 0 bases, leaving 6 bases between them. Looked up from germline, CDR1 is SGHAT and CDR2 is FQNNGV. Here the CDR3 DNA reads TGTGCCAGCAGCTTAGGAGCGGTGAACACTGAAGCTTTCTTT. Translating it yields CASSLGAVNTEAFF.

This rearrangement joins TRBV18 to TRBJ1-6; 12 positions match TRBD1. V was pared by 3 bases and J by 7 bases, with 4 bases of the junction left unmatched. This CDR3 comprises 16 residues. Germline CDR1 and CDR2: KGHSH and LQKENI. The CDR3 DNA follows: TGTGCCAGCTCACCGGGACAGGGGGCGCTGAATTCACCCCTCCACTTT. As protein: CASSPGQGALNSPLHF.

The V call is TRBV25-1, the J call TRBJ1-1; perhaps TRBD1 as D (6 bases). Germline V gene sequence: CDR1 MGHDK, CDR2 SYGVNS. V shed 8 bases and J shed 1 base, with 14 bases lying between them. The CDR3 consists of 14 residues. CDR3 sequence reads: CASQETGWNTEAFF. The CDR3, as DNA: TGTGCCAGCCAAGAGACAGGCTGGAACACTGAAGCTTTCTTT.

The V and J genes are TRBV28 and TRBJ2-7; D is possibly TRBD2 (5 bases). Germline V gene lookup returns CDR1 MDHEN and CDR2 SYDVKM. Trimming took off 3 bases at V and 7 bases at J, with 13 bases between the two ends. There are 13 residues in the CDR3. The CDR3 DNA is TGTGCCAGCAGTTTCGGCAGATCGGGGGAGCAGTACTTC. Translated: CASSFGRSGEQYF.

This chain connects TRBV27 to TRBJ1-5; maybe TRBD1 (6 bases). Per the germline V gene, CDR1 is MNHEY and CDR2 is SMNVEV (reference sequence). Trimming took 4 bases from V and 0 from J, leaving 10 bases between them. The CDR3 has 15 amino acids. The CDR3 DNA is TGTGCCAGCAGTTCCGAGGGACATAGCAATCAGCCCCAGCATTTT. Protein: CASSSEGHSNQPQHF.

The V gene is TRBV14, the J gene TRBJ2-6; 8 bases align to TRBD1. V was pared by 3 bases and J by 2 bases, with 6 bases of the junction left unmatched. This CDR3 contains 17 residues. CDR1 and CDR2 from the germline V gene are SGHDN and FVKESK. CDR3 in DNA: TGTGCCAGCAGCCAGCAGGGGGCGCATACTGGGGCCAACGTCCTGACTTTC. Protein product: CASSQQGAHTGANVLTF. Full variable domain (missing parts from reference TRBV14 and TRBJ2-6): EAGVTQFPSHSVIEKGQTVTLRCDPISGHDNLYWYRRVMGKEIKFLLHFVKESKQDESGMPNNRFLAERTGGTYSTLKVQPAELEDSGVYFCASSQQGAHTGANVLTFGAGSRLTVL.